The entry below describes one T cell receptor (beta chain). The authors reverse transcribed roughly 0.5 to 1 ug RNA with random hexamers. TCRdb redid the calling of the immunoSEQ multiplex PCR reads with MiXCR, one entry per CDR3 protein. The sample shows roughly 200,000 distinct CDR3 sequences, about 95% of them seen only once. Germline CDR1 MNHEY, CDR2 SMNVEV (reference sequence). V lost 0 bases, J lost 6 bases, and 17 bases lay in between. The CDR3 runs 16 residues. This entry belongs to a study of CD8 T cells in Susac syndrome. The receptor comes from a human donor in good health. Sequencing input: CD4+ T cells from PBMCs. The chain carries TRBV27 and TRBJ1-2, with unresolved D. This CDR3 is CASSLSGADRRHGYTF. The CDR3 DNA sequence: TGTGCCAGCAGTTTATCGGGAGCAGACCGGAGGCATGGCTACACCTTC.